Listed here is a single T cell receptor beta chain. These data belong to a study of cytomegalovirus exposure and HLA in healthy donors. V gave up 5 bases and J gave up 4 bases; unmatched junction bases: 11. The CDR3 is 17 residues long. Germline V CDR1 and CDR2: SGHAT, FQNNGV. PCR was performed using 60 Vbeta and 13 Jbeta primers. Using immunoSEQ multiplex PCR, the repertoire was profiled, and TCRdb retains in-frame clones only, with some absent. The table includes around 150,000 clones, 79% detected once. This TCR derives from a man over 45 in good health and CMV-seropositive. The sample was PBMCs. The rearrangement joins TRBV11-2 to TRBJ2-1; 10 bases are shared with TRBD2. The CDR3 DNA sequence: TGTGCCAGCAGCCCTCAAATAGGTAGCGGGAGGTACAATGAGCAGTTCTTC. Translated, it gives CASSPQIGSGRYNEQFF. The full variable domain, in which reference TRBV11-2 and TRBJ2-1 provide the parts outside the CDR3, is EAGVAQSPRYKIIEKRQSVAFWCNPISGHATLYWYQQILGQGPKLLIQFQNNGVVDDSQLPKDRFSAERLKGVDSTLKIQPAKLEDSAVYLCASSPQIGSGRYNEQFFGPGTRLTVL.